Each of the 27 T cell receptor beta chains below was sequenced from the same sample in a study of tumor-infiltrating lymphocytes in glioblastoma multiforme. Multiple V-beta primers and a C-beta primer amplified TCRB from RNA. TCRdb redid the calling of the multiplex PCR reads with MiXCR, one entry per CDR3 protein. The repertoire includes 10,000 to 15,000 distinct CDR3 sequences, roughly 60% of them detected once, and around 30% sits in the top ten. The material sequenced was brain tumor tissue. The receptors come from a male donor with glioblastoma.

This clonotype is medium-sized (0.01 to 0.1%). The chain employs TRBV29-1 and TRBJ1-1, with a weak D call TRBD1 (5 bases). Looked up from germline, CDR1 is SQVTM and CDR2 is ANQGSEA. Trimming left V 6 bases short and J 2 bases short, with 16 bases between. The CDR3 loop spans 14 amino acids. The CDR3 loop is CSVIGGRGNTEAFF. CDR3 in DNA: TGCAGCGTGATTGGGGGTCGGGGTAACACTGAAGCTTTCTTT.

As concerns this clonotype: This is likely a read error, given that the CDR3 carries no conserved phenylalanine or tryptophan at its end. The V call is TRBV5-5, the J call TRBJ1-1; TRBD1 might be the D (5 bases). Trimming removed 0 bases at V and 4 bases at J, with 19 bases between. Germline CDR1 is SGHKS and CDR2 is YYEKEE (reference sequence). This CDR3 region has 17 residues. Here the CDR3 DNA reads TGTGCCAGCAGCTTGGCCGCTAATACGGGGGGGTCCACTGAAGCTTTCGTT. Translating gives CASSLAANTGGSTEAFV.

The CDR3 DNA reads TGTGCCAGCAGTTACTCGAGGCCTCAACTAAACACCGGGGAGCTGTTTTTT. It yields the protein CASSYSRPQLNTGELFF. The chain links TRBV6-5 to TRBJ2-2; D is unresolved. With 0 bases removed from V and 2 bases from J, the gap between germline ends came to 13 bases. Germline V gene data show CDR1 as MNHEY and CDR2 as SVGAGI. This CDR3 region has 17 residues.

In its sample, this clonotype was seen once. A much larger clone sits a single nucleotide away, making a read error possible. The chain combines TRBV28 with TRBJ2-7; no clear D gene. Trimming shortened V by 8 bases and J by 6 bases, and 14 bases separated the two germline ends. Germline lookup yields CDR1 MDHEN and CDR2 SYDVKM. This CDR3 has 12 residues. The CDR3 nucleotides read TGTGCCAGCGGTCCCACCAGAGTCGAGCAGTACTTC. Translating gives CASGPTRVEQYF.

This rearrangement joins TRBV10-1 to TRBJ2-1; 11 nucleotides line up with TRBD2. V trimming: 2 bases; J trimming: 6 bases; junction bases outside the gene matches: 3. The germline V gene has CDR1 WNHNN and CDR2 SYGVQD (reference sequence). This CDR3 has 15 amino acids. The CDR3: CASSEGSGRANEQFF. CDR3 coding DNA: TGCGCCAGCAGTGAGGGTAGCGGGAGGGCCAATGAGCAGTTCTTC.

This clonotype has more than one count but fewer than ten. The rearrangement links TRBV29-1 to TRBJ1-2; 11 bases are shared with TRBD1. CDR1 and CDR2 (germline): SQVTM, ANQGSEA. With V trimmed by 6 bases and J by 8 bases, 11 bases remained unmatched. This CDR3 is built from 14 residues. CDR3 loop: CSVAGTGGGNGYTF. The DNA for the CDR3 is TGCAGCGTGGCCGGGACAGGGGGTGGCAACGGCTACACCTTC.

This clonotype was counted a few times. The chain couples TRBV10-1 to TRBJ2-2, with D maybe TRBD1 (5 bases). Between the trimmed V and J ends, which lost 7 bases and 1 base, there was a span of 7 bases. The CDR3 extends over 13 amino acids. The germline V gene has CDR1 WNHNN and CDR2 SYGVQD (reference sequence). CDR3 in DNA: TGCGCCAGCACCACAGGGAACACCGGGGAGCTGTTTTTT. As protein: CASTTGNTGELFF.

The chain links TRBV5-1 to TRBJ2-7, with 10 positions matching TRBD2. Germline values: CDR1 SGHRS, CDR2 YFSETQ. The CDR3 length is 18 residues. Losses at the gene ends were 0 bases for V and 4 bases for J; bases not matched to a gene: 13. As DNA, the CDR3 is TGCGCCAGCAGCTTGGTCGGGACTAGCGAGAGGGCTGTATACGAGCAGTACTTC. Translated, it gives CASSLVGTSERAVYEQYF. Supplemented by reference TRBV5-1 and TRBJ2-7, the full variable domain reads KAGVTQTPRYLIKTRGQQVTLSCSPISGHRSVSWYQQTPGQGLQFLFEYFSETQRNKGNFPGRFSGRQFSNSRSEMNVSTLELGDSALYLCASSLVGTSERAVYEQYFGPGTRLTVT.

To note about this clonotype: An end of the junction differs from the germline gene, which may be a read error. The chain has TRBV20-1 and TRBJ1-2; 7 bases line up with TRBD1. CDR1 and CDR2 (germline): DFQATT, SNEGSKA (reference sequence). This CDR3 has 13 amino acids. CDR3 amino acids: CSARTGQIYGYTF. The CDR3 nucleotides read TGCAGTGCTAGAACGGGACAGATCTATGGCTACACGTTC.

The CDR3 DNA sequence: TGCAGTGCTACCCCGCGGGATACCTACGAGCAGTACTTC. It codes for CSATPRDTYEQYF. This chain joins TRBV20-1 and TRBJ2-7, with D possibly TRBD2 on 6 matching bases. Germline lookup yields CDR1 DFQATT and CDR2 SNEGSKA (reference sequence). This CDR3 comprises 13 residues. V was cut by 4 bases and J by 2 bases, with 12 bases left in between.

V usage is TRBV4-1 and J usage is TRBJ2-2; D unclear. The germline V gene encodes CDR1 MGHRA and CDR2 YSYEKL. The CDR3 consists of 14 residues. Trimming left V 4 bases short and J 3 bases short, with 9 bases between. In DNA, the CDR3 is TGCGCCAGCAGCCGCCTAATAGACACCGGGGAGCTGTTTTTT. This codes for CASSRLIDTGELFF.

Details on this clonotype: A much more abundant neighbour one base away suggests this may be a read error. This chain links TRBV20-1 with TRBJ2-1; a possible D gene is TRBD1 (5 bases). Germline values: CDR1 DFQATT, CDR2 SNEGSKA (reference sequence). This CDR3 comprises 14 residues. CDR3 in amino acids: CSARDSVSYNEQFF. DNA for the CDR3: TGCAGTGCAAGAGACAGTGTCTCCTACAATGAGCAGTTCTTC.

V gene TRBV12-3 or TRBV12-4 combines with J gene TRBJ1-5; 8 bases line up with TRBD1. This CDR3 spans 13 amino acids. Trimming removed 7 bases from V and 9 bases from J; junction bases left unmatched: 8. CDR3: CASNATGVVPQHF. DNA for the CDR3: TGTGCCAGCAATGCGACAGGGGTGGTGCCCCAGCATTTT.

This clonotype was counted a single time. One junction end disagrees with the germline gene, perhaps due to a read error. CDR3 sequence (DNA): TGTGCCAGCAGCTTAAGCGGGCAGGGTTGGGTAGAGACCCAGTATTTC. This codes for CASSLSGQGWVETQYF. The genes are TRBV11-2 and TRBJ2-5; D is possibly TRBD2 (6 bases). This CDR3 has 16 amino acids. The germline CDR1 and CDR2 sequences are SGHAT and FQNNGV.

Concerning this clonotype: One end of the junction is discordant with germline, which a read error may explain. The V and J genes are TRBV6-6 and TRBJ2-7; 7 nucleotides match TRBD2. This CDR3 comprises 18 residues. Per the germline V gene, CDR1 is MNHNY and CDR2 is SVGAGI (reference sequence). The CDR3 is CASGYHPSGPSHLHVQYF. As DNA, the CDR3 is TGTGCCAGCGGTTACCACCCTAGCGGCCCCTCCCACCTCCACGTGCAGTACTTC.

The chain has TRBV10-3 and TRBJ2-7; the match to TRBD1 covers 9 bases. The ends lost 11 bases at V and 10 bases at J; junction bases unmatched: 9. There are 11 residues in the CDR3. Germline values: CDR1 ENHRY, CDR2 SYGVKD. The CDR3 loop is CALGTGREQYF. CDR3 bases: TGTGCCCTCGGGACAGGGCGGGAACAGTACTTC.

With respect to this clonotype: A much larger clone lies a single base off, so this may be a read error. The chain couples TRBV7-3 to TRBJ1-1; 8 nucleotides line up with TRBD1. From germline, CDR1 is SGHTA and CDR2 FQGTGA. This CDR3 has 15 residues. The CDR3 protein is CASSSAGGGGTETFF. The CDR3 DNA follows: TGTGCCAGCAGCTCCGCAGGGGGCGGAGGCACTGAAACTTTCTTT.

This clonotype is categorized as medium-sized. V is TRBV20-1 and J is TRBJ1-4; D is unresolved. Germline CDR1 DFQATT, CDR2 SNEGSKA (reference sequence). Trimming pared 5 bases from V and 0 bases from J, leaving 10 bases between. The CDR3 runs to 14 residues. The CDR3 bases are TGCAGTGCTCCCCGTACATCAACTAATGAAAAACTGTTTTTT. Residues: CSAPRTSTNEKLFF.

This chain links TRBV6-2 or TRBV6-3 with TRBJ2-5, with a possible D match to TRBD2 (5 bases). With 0 bases removed from V and 7 bases from J, the gap between germline ends came to 12 bases. The germline CDR1 and CDR2 sequences are MNHEY and SVGEGT. The CDR3 runs 14 residues. CDR3: CASSYSLGPATQYF. Written as DNA, the CDR3 is TGTGCCAGCAGTTACTCACTAGGACCGGCGACCCAGTACTTC.

This clonotype was picked up a small number of times. Here the CDR3 omits its conserved ending phenylalanine or tryptophan, so a read error is the likely source. This sequence joins TRBV20-1 and TRBJ2-7; TRBD2 is a possible D gene (5 bases). The CDR3 totals 13 residues. V was shortened by 6 bases and J by 2 bases, with 14 bases between the two germline ends. Germline V gene sequence: CDR1 DFQATT, CDR2 SNEGSKA (reference sequence). CDR3 DNA sequence: TGCAGTGCCCACCCCCCGGGAACCTACGAGCAGTACTTA. Amino acids: CSAHPPGTYEQYL.

This clonotype is deemed medium-sized. The chain carries TRBV12-3 or TRBV12-4 and TRBJ2-3; D unclear. The CDR3 length is 14 residues. Trimming removed 7 bases from V and 5 bases from J, with 16 bases in between. The CDR3 loop reads CASKPDLAQDTQYF. CDR3 in DNA: TGTGCCAGCAAACCCGATTTAGCACAAGATACGCAGTATTTT.

Worth noting for this clonotype: The junction departs from the called germline gene at one end, perhaps through a read error. The chain employs TRBV5-4 and TRBJ2-1, with D unclear. Germline CDR1 SGHNT, CDR2 YYREEE (reference sequence). This CDR3 has 12 residues. The CDR3 reads CTSSFWNNEQFF. Written as DNA, the CDR3 is TGTACCAGCAGCTTTTGGAACAATGAGCAGTTCTTC.

This sequence joins TRBV28 and TRBJ2-1; 9 bases agree with TRBD2. Trimming took 11 bases from V and 7 from J; bases not matched to a gene: 21. The CDR3 is 17 residues long. Germline V gives CDR1 MDHEN, CDR2 SYDVKM. For the CDR3, the DNA is TGTGCCGGCCAACACATCCTGGGGCGGGAGGGCCAAAATGAGCAGTTCTTC. This codes for CAGQHILGREGQNEQFF.

The chain joins TRBV6-1 to TRBJ2-7, with a tentative D call TRBD2 (6 bases). Germline V gene sequence: CDR1 MNHNS, CDR2 SASEGT. Trimming left V 1 base short and J 3 bases short, with 16 bases between. The CDR3 loop spans 16 amino acids. This CDR3 is CASSEVTSGFSYEQYF. The CDR3, as DNA: TGTGCCAGCAGTGAAGTGACTAGTGGGTTCAGCTACGAGCAGTACTTC.

As concerns this clonotype: Germline is not matched at one junction end, which may reflect a read error. The J gene is TRBJ2-1, the V gene TRBV20-1; D possibly corresponds to TRBD2 (6 bases). CDR3 length equals 15 residues. Germline V lookup: CDR1 DFQATT, CDR2 SNEGSKA (reference sequence). CDR3 amino acids: CSARASGTANNKQFF. DNA for the CDR3: TGCAGTGCTAGAGCCTCCGGGACTGCCAACAATAAGCAGTTCTTC.

This clonotype was counted once. J is TRBJ2-5 and V is TRBV11-1, with 8 bases identical to TRBD2. Germline V gene lookup returns CDR1 SGHAT and CDR2 FQDESV (reference sequence). The CDR3 consists of 13 residues. V shed 5 bases and J 5 bases; nucleotides not matched to a gene: 4. The CDR3 region has the DNA TGTGCCAGCAGCCGTAGCGGGACCGAGACCCAGTACTTC. Amino acids: CASSRSGTETQYF.

By proportion, this clonotype is large. J is TRBJ1-1 and V is TRBV11-2, with a weak D call TRBD1 (5 bases). This CDR3 is 14 amino acids long. Trimming took 2 bases from V and 10 from J, leaving 17 bases between them. Germline CDR1 SGHAT, CDR2 FQNNGV. The CDR3 nucleotides read TGTGCCAGCAGCTTATGGTCAGGGCAGGTCGGAGCTTTCTTT. Protein: CASSLWSGQVGAFF.